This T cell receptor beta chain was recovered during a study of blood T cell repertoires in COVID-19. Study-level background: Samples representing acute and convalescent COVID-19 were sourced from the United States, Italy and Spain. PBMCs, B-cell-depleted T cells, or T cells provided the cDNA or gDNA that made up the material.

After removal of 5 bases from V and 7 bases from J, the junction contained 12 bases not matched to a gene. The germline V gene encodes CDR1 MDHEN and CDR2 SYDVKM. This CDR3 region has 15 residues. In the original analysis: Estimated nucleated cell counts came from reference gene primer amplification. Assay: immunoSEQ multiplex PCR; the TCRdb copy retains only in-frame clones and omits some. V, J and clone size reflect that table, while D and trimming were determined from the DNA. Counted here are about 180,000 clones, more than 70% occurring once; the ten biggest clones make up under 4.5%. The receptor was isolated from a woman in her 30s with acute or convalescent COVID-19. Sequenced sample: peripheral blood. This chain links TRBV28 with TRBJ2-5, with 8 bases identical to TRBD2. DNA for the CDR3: TGTGCCAGCAGTCCCGCCGGGACTAGAGAGGTGACCCAGTACTTC. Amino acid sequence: CASSPAGTREVTQYF.